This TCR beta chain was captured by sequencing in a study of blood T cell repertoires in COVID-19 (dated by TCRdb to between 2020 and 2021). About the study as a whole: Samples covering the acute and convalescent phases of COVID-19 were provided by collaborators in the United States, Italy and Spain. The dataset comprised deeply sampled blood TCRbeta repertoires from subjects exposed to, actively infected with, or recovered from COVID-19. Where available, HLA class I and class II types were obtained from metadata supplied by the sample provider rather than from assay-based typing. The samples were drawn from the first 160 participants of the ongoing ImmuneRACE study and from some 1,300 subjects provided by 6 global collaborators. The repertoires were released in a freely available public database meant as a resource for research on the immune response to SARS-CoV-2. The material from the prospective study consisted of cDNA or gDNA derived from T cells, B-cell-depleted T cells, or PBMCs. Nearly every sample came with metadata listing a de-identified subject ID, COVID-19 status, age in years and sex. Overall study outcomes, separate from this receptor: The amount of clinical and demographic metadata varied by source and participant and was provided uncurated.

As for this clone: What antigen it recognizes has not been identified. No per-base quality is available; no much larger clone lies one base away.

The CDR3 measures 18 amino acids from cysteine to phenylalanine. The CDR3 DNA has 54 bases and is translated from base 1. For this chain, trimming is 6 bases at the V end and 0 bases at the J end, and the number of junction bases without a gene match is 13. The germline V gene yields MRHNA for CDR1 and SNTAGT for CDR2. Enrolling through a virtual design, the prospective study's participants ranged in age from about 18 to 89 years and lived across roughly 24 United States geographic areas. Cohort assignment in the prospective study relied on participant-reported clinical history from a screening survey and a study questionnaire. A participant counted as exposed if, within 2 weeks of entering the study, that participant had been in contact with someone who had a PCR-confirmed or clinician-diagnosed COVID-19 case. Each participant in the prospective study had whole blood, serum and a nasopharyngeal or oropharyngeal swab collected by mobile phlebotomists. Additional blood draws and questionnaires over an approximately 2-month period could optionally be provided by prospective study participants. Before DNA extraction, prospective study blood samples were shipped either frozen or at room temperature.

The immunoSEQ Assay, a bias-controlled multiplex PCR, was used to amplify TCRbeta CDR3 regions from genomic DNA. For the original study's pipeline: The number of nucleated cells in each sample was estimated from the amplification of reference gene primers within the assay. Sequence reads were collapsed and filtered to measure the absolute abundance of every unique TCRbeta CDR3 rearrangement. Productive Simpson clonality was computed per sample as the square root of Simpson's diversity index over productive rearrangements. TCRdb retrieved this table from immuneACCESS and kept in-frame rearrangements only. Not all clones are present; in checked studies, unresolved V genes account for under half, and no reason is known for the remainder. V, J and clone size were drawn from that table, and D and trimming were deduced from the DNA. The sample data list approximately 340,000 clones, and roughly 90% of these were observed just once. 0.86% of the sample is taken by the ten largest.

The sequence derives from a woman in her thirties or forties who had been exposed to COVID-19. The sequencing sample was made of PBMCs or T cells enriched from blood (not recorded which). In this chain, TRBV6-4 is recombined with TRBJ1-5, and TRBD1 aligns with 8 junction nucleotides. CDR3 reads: CASRGIPTGDNSNQPQHF. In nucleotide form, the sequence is TGTGCCAGCAGGGGTATTCCGACAGGGGATAATAGCAATCAGCCCCAGCATTTT.